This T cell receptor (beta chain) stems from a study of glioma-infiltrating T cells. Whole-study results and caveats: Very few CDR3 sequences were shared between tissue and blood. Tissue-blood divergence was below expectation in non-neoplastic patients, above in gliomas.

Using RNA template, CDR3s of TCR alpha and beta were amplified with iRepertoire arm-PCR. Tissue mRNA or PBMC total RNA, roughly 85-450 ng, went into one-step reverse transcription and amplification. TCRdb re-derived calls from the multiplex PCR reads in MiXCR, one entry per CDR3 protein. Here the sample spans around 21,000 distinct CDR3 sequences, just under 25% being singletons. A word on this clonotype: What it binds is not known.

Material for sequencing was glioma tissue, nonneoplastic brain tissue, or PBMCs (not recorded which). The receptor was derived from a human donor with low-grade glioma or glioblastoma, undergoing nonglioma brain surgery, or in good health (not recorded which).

CDR3 loop: CASSYGGPGSEQYF. The CDR3 coding sequence is TGTGCCAGCAGTTACGGGGGGCCGGGTAGCGAGCAGTACTTC. The chain uses TRBV11-2 and TRBJ2-7; D may be TRBD2 (7 bases). The CDR3 has 14 residues. The germline V gene encodes CDR1 SGHAT and CDR2 FQNNGV. V lost 6 bases and J lost 6, with 18 bases in between.